This T cell receptor (beta chain) was recovered during a study of blood T cells in healthy people across ages. Overall study results and limits: There were more naive CD4+ cells and higher diversity in long-lived donors than in aged donors.

Ten or more counts support this clonotype. Its antigen is not known. The length of the CDR3 is 17 residues. V was pared by 6 bases and J by 0 bases, with 9 bases of the junction left unmatched. Isolating PBMCs gave at least 6.5 million of these cells per sample. Sample-barcoded 5' priming and a J-beta primer mix drove a second PCR of roughly 6 to 12 cycles. TCRdb itself ran the 5' RACE reads through MiXCR, one entry per CDR3 protein. The sample has 630,000 or so distinct CDR3 sequences, approximately 30% seen once; the top ten hold around 16%. This rearrangement joins TRBV12-3 or TRBV12-4 to TRBJ2-7; 12 nucleotides match TRBD2. The TCR originated in a woman older than 75 in good health. Specimen: blood. The CDR3 sequence is CASSLTSGGLLSYEQYF. As DNA, the CDR3 is TGTGCCAGCAGCCTGACTAGCGGGGGCCTCCTCTCCTACGAGCAGTACTTC.